This TCR beta chain emerged from a study of blood T cells in healthy people across ages. Broader study findings: Roughly linear declines in TCR beta diversity per million T cells occurred with age.

Combining a sample-barcoded 5' primer with a J-beta primer mix, a second PCR ran for roughly 7 to 12 cycles. Each CDR3 protein is one row after TCRdb ran MiXCR on the 5' RACE reads. The table has roughly 2 million distinct CDR3 sequences, approximately 50% seen once; the top ten hold 2.1%. The CDR3 has 15 residues. Trimming at V came to 5 bases and at J to 4 bases, leaving 7 bases not matched to a gene. CDR1 is SGHTA and CDR2 is FQGNSA in the germline V gene. This clonotype has a handful of counts. Antigen unknown. The chain is built from TRBV7-2 and TRBJ1-4; 7 bases match TRBD1. The origin of this receptor is a woman between 40 and 50 years old in good health. Sequencing used blood. The CDR3 here is CASSQRGGRNEKLFF. The CDR3 nucleotides read TGTGCCAGCAGCCAAAGAGGGGGCCGTAATGAAAAACTGTTTTTT.